These 9 T cell receptor beta chains were sequenced from one sample in a study of beta chain features in type 1 diabetes (dated by TCRdb to 2017 to 2018). Libraries came from the immunoSEQ multiplex PCR assay. The High Capacity cDNA Reverse Transcription Kit was used to reverse transcribe all of the isolated RNA, meaning that expressed TCRB transcripts were what got sequenced. This immuneACCESS table, as held by TCRdb, lists in-frame sequences with V and J called but not all clones. Of the missing ones, under half trace to an unresolved V gene in checked studies; the others have no known cause. This sample lists about 230,000 clones; 9.6% were detected once. Approximately 0.03% of the sample goes to the ten largest clones. The sequencing input was naive CD4+ T cells from blood. The cell subset or site label corresponds to: true naive CD4+ T cells. The receptor source for this set is a woman aged 18-35 years in good health.

This clone has only a few counts. This chain connects TRBV6-1 to TRBJ2-6, with TRBD2 matching 11 bases. V trimming: 1 base; J trimming: 0 bases; junction bases outside the gene matches: 5. The germline V gene encodes CDR1 MNHNS and CDR2 SASEGT. CDR3 length equals 19 residues. In nucleotides, the CDR3 is TGTGCCAGCAGTGAAGTCCTAGCGGGAGGATCCTCTGGGGCCAACGTCCTGACTTTC. It codes for CASSEVLAGGSSGANVLTF.

This chain uses TRBV2 with TRBJ1-5; D is perhaps TRBD1 (6 bases). This CDR3 contains 13 residues. Trimming stripped 5 bases from V and 5 bases from J, with 10 bases between. The germline gives CDR1 SNHLY, CDR2 FYNNEI. The CDR3 is CASSTGPYQPQHF. CDR3 bases: TGTGCCAGCAGTACAGGGCCATATCAGCCCCAGCATTTT.

The chain joins TRBV11-1 to TRBJ1-1, with TRBD1 matching over 7 bases. With 4 bases clipped from V and 10 bases from J, the junction kept 6 bases outside the gene matches. Germline values: CDR1 SGHAT, CDR2 FQDESV (reference sequence). The CDR3 is made up of 12 amino acids. The chain's CDR3 is CASSSTTGIAFF. CDR3 coding DNA: TGTGCCAGCAGCTCGACGACAGGGATAGCTTTCTTT.

The rearrangement joins TRBV5-4 to TRBJ1-1, with 7 bases identical to TRBD1. Germline V CDR1 and CDR2: SGHNT, YYREEE (reference sequence). The CDR3 has 15 amino acids. J gave up 0 bases and V 3 bases, and 5 bases lay outside the gene matches. The CDR3 sequence is CASSSYRGMNTEAFF. CDR3 nucleotides: TGTGCCAGCAGCTCTTACAGGGGCATGAACACTGAAGCTTTCTTT.

In this sample, this clone turned up a few times. The rearrangement uses TRBV11-2 and TRBJ2-3; D remains unclear. The CDR3 is 11 residues long. The germline V gene has CDR1 SGHAT and CDR2 FQNNGV. Trimming pared 6 bases from V and 4 bases from J, leaving 5 bases between. The CDR3 nucleotides read TGTGCCAGCAGTCTTTCAGATACGCAGTATTTT. As protein: CASSLSDTQYF.

A few counts support this clone. The chain links TRBV6-1 to TRBJ2-4, with D possibly TRBD1 on 5 matching bases. The CDR3 runs to 13 residues. Per germline, CDR1 MNHNS and CDR2 SASEGT. V was cut by 5 bases and J by 9 bases, with 14 bases left in between. The CDR3 reads CASSSSQGSIQYF. The CDR3 DNA reads as TGTGCCAGCAGTTCCTCCCAGGGCAGCATTCAGTACTTC.

The chain employs TRBV5-6 and TRBJ1-1; 8 nucleotides align to TRBD1. The CDR3 spans 13 residues. V trimming: 4 bases; J trimming: 5 bases; junction bases outside the gene matches: 4. CDR1 is SGHDT, CDR2 YYEEEE, per germline. This CDR3 reads CASSRQGRTEAFF. Written as DNA, the CDR3 is TGTGCCAGCAGCCGACAGGGGCGGACTGAAGCTTTCTTT.

The rearrangement joins TRBV7-9 to TRBJ1-2, with TRBD1 identical over 9 bases. The trim removed 6 bases at V and 5 bases at J, leaving 7 bases unmatched. The CDR3 is made up of 14 amino acids. Per germline, CDR1 SEHNR and CDR2 FQNEAQ (reference sequence). CDR3 coding DNA: TGTGCCAGCAGTTCCCGGGACAGGGCTTATGGCTACACCTTC. It translates to CASSSRDRAYGYTF.

This clone has a handful of counts. The rearrangement links TRBV7-9 to TRBJ1-5; D not resolved. Trimming left V 4 bases short and J 0 bases short, with 4 bases between. The germline V gene encodes CDR1 SEHNR and CDR2 FQNEAQ (reference sequence). This CDR3 has 13 residues. This CDR3 is CASSSTSNQPQHF. The CDR3 nucleotides are TGTGCCAGCAGCTCTACTAGCAATCAGCCCCAGCATTTT.